The 25 T cell receptor beta chains below come from one sample, sequenced in a study of technical replicates of blood from a few donors. TCRdb's copy holds only in-frame clones and misses some; the assay was immunoSEQ multiplex PCR. The table shows 78,000 or so clones, with around 89% occurring only once. The sample comprised T cells isolated from PBMCs. The receptors originated from a human donor in good health.

J is TRBJ2-1 and V is TRBV11-3, with 12 bases matching TRBD2. The J segment lost 6 bases and the V segment lost 8 bases, leaving 2 bases of the junction unmatched. This CDR3 is 13 amino acids long. Germline assignment: CDR1 SGHNT and CDR2 YENEEA. CDR3 bases: TGTGCCAGCGGACTAGCGGGATTCAATGAGCAGTTCTTC. This gives the protein CASGLAGFNEQFF. Together with reference TRBV11-3 and TRBJ2-1, the CDR3 gives the full variable domain: EAGVVQSPRYKIIEKKQPVAFWCNPISGHNTLYWYLQNLGQGPELLIRYENEEAVDDSQLPKDRFSAERLKGVDSTLKIQPAELGDSAVYLCASGLAGFNEQFFGPGTRLTVL.

The CDR3 loop is CASSYSYRANTIYF. CDR3 in DNA: TGTGCCAGCAGTTACTCTTACAGAGCAAACACCATATATTTT. This chain joins TRBV6-5 and TRBJ1-3; D call uncertain. CDR1 is MNHEY and CDR2 is SVGAGI in the germline V gene. The CDR3 is 14 residues long. The V end was cut by 0 bases, the J end by 6 bases, with 9 bases between.

The CDR3 here is CASITGTSGRETQYF. Here the CDR3 DNA reads TGTGCCAGCATTACCGGGACTAGCGGGAGAGAGACCCAGTACTTC. The V gene is TRBV6-1, the J gene TRBJ2-5; 14 nucleotides match TRBD2. The germline V gene has CDR1 MNHNS and CDR2 SASEGT. The CDR3 runs to 15 residues. The J segment lost 4 bases and the V segment lost 7 bases, leaving 5 bases of the junction unmatched.

The chain combines TRBV27 with TRBJ2-7; 9 positions agree with TRBD2. The ends lost 6 bases at V and 2 bases at J; junction bases unmatched: 8. Germline V gene sequence: CDR1 MNHEY, CDR2 SMNVEV (reference sequence). CDR3 length: 15 residues. The chain's CDR3 is CASRTRGLAPYEQYF. In DNA, the CDR3 is TGTGCCAGCAGAACAAGAGGACTAGCGCCCTACGAGCAGTACTTC.

V gene TRBV6-5 combines with J gene TRBJ2-7; 8 positions agree with TRBD1. V was pared by 2 bases and J by 6 bases, with 3 bases of the junction left unmatched. Germline V gene sequence: CDR1 MNHEY, CDR2 SVGAGI. The CDR3 sequence is 13 residues long. CDR3 in DNA: TGTGCCAGCAGTTACCCGGACAGGGCCGAGCAGTACTTC. Its protein product is CASSYPDRAEQYF.

The genes are TRBV5-4 and TRBJ1-2; 10 positions agree with TRBD1. The CDR3 has 15 amino acids. The V gene end was trimmed by 4 bases and the J gene end by 2 bases; junction bases not matched to a gene: 5. CDR1 is SGHNT, CDR2 YYREEE, per germline (reference sequence). The CDR3 region has the DNA TGTGCCAGCAGCCCGACAGGGGGCCGGAACTATGGCTACACCTTC. Protein sequence: CASSPTGGRNYGYTF.

The rearrangement uses TRBV6-6 and TRBJ1-2; 7 bases fit TRBD1. Germline trimming cut 7 bases from V and 0 bases from J; bases unmatched to any gene: 5. The germline gives CDR1 MNHNY, CDR2 SVGAGI (reference sequence). The CDR3 runs to 14 residues. The DNA of the CDR3 is TGTGCCAGCACCCCGGACAGGTCTAACTATGGCTACACCTTC. As protein: CASTPDRSNYGYTF.

Concerning this clone: Additional DNA sequences in this sample encode the identical CDR3. V and J are TRBV5-1 and TRBJ2-7; 9 bases map to TRBD1. In germline, CDR1 is SGHRS, CDR2 YFSETQ. The CDR3 loop spans 14 amino acids. The junction had 2 bases not matched to a gene; V was cut back by 0 bases and J by 4 bases. This chain's CDR3 is CASSLVGQGYEQYF. The CDR3 coding sequence is TGCGCCAGCAGCTTGGTCGGACAGGGGTACGAGCAGTACTTC. Using reference TRBV5-1 and TRBJ2-7 for the parts outside the CDR3, the full variable domain is KAGVTQTPRYLIKTRGQQVTLSCSPISGHRSVSWYQQTPGQGLQFLFEYFSETQRNKGNFPGRFSGRQFSNSRSEMNVSTLELGDSALYLCASSLVGQGYEQYFGPGTRLTVT.

The V gene is TRBV6-5, the J gene TRBJ2-5; D possibly corresponds to TRBD1 (6 bases). The V end was cut by 6 bases, the J end by 1 base, with 9 bases between. The CDR3 spans 13 residues. In germline, CDR1 is MNHEY, CDR2 SVGAGI. The CDR3 is CASRTGFQETQYF. For the CDR3, the DNA is TGTGCCAGCAGAACAGGGTTCCAAGAGACCCAGTACTTC.

The V call is TRBV6-1, the J call TRBJ2-1, with 8 bases aligning to TRBD1. The CDR3 is made up of 13 amino acids. Germline CDR1 MNHNS, CDR2 SASEGT. The J segment lost 7 bases and the V segment lost 8 bases, leaving 7 bases of the junction unmatched. CDR3 sequence reads: CASLPDRDNEQFF. CDR3 in DNA: TGTGCCAGCCTTCCGGACAGGGATAATGAGCAGTTCTTC.

This clone was seen a few times. The rearrangement joins TRBV28 to TRBJ1-5; D might be TRBD1 (6 bases). This CDR3 is 14 amino acids long. Deletions cut 6 bases from V and 2 bases from J, with 11 bases between. Per the germline V gene, CDR1 is MDHEN and CDR2 is SYDVKM. The CDR3 DNA is TGTGCCAGCAGAGAACAGGGCGGCAATCAGCCCCAGCATTTT. Its protein product is CASREQGGNQPQHF.

The chain uses TRBV13 and TRBJ2-3; the match to TRBD2 covers 12 bases. Germline CDR1 PRHDT, CDR2 FYEKMQ (reference sequence). The CDR3 spans 19 residues. Unmatched junction bases numbered 10, after V lost 0 bases and J lost 3 bases. CDR3 residues: CASSLGGTSGYLGTDTQYF. The CDR3 nucleotides are TGTGCCAGCAGCTTAGGCGGGACTAGCGGGTACCTGGGAACAGATACGCAGTATTTT.

The chain has TRBV19 and TRBJ1-5; TRBD1 aligns across 11 bases. Unmatched junction bases numbered 8, after V lost 4 bases and J lost 6 bases. The CDR3 covers 16 residues. The germline V gene encodes CDR1 LNHDA and CDR2 SQIVND (reference sequence). The CDR3 DNA follows: TGTGCCAGTAGTACATCCCCGGGACAGGGGGGTCAGCCCCAGCATTTT. Translated, it gives CASSTSPGQGGQPQHF.

The chain is built from TRBV7-6 and TRBJ2-1; perhaps TRBD2 as D (7 bases). Germline V gene lookup returns CDR1 SGHVS and CDR2 FNYEAQ. CDR3 length: 15 residues. Trimming stripped 3 bases from V and 5 bases from J, with 14 bases between. CDR3 sequence: CASSLDGGRDNEQFF. The DNA of the CDR3 is TGTGCCAGCAGCTTGGACGGGGGGCGAGACAATGAGCAGTTCTTC.

V is TRBV13 and J is TRBJ2-5, with 7 nucleotides matching TRBD2. This CDR3 contains 15 residues. Unmatched junction bases numbered 8, after V lost 6 bases and J lost 1 base. Germline V CDR1 and CDR2: PRHDT, FYEKMQ (reference sequence). The CDR3 DNA is TGTGCCAGCAGTCTCGGGGGGTATCCCCAAGAGACCCAGTACTTC. Encoded protein: CASSLGGYPQETQYF.

J is TRBJ2-7 and V is TRBV9; TRBD2 matches at 7 bases. The CDR3 is 15 amino acids. CDR1 and CDR2 (germline): SGDLS, YYNGEE. With V trimmed by 0 bases and J by 2 bases, 5 bases remained unmatched. The CDR3 DNA reads TGTGCCAGCAGCGTAGGTAGCGGGCCTACCTACGAGCAGTACTTC. This translates into CASSVGSGPTYEQYF.

This chain connects TRBV5-1 to TRBJ1-2; D perhaps matches TRBD1 (6 bases). The CDR3 has 15 amino acids. V was clipped by 4 bases and J by 7 bases, with 20 bases between them. Per the germline V gene, CDR1 is SGHRS and CDR2 is YFSETQ. In DNA form, the CDR3 reads TGCGCCAGCAGCCCCGACGGGGGGCCAGGAGGTGGCTACACCTTC. Translated, it gives CASSPDGGPGGGYTF. Based on the CDR3 plus reference TRBV5-1 and TRBJ1-2, the full variable domain is KAGVTQTPRYLIKTRGQQVTLSCSPISGHRSVSWYQQTPGQGLQFLFEYFSETQRNKGNFPGRFSGRQFSNSRSEMNVSTLELGDSALYLCASSPDGGPGGGYTFGSGTRLTVV.

The rearrangement joins TRBV6-4 to TRBJ1-5; no firm D call. Trimming took off 4 bases at V and 2 bases at J, with 6 bases between the two ends. There are 13 residues in the CDR3. Germline V gene sequence: CDR1 MRHNA, CDR2 SNTAGT. CDR3 sequence (DNA): TGTGCCAGCAGTGCGGAGGGCAATCAGCCCCAGCATTTT. It is translated as CASSAEGNQPQHF.

The chain carries TRBV19 and TRBJ2-2, with 7 bases lining up with TRBD2. The germline CDR1 and CDR2 sequences are LNHDA and SQIVND (reference sequence). CDR3 length: 14 residues. V gave up 6 bases and J gave up 7 bases; unmatched junction bases: 8. The CDR3 bases are TGTGCCAGTAGGGACGTGGGGGGGAGCGGGGAGCTGTTTTTT. It translates to CASRDVGGSGELFF.

This CDR3 reads CASSLANTDTQYF. The CDR3 coding sequence is TGTGCCAGCAGCTTAGCCAACACAGATACGCAGTATTTT. The V and J genes are TRBV7-2 and TRBJ2-3; D is uncertain. V lost 0 bases, J lost 2 bases, and 3 bases lay in between. CDR1 SGHTA and CDR2 FQGNSA come from the germline V gene. This CDR3 comprises 13 residues.

The CDR3 loop is CASNLIRDRAETQYF. The CDR3 bases are TGTGCCAGCAACCTCATAAGGGACAGGGCAGAGACCCAGTACTTC. This chain connects TRBV6-5 to TRBJ2-5; 9 positions match TRBD1. This CDR3 is 15 amino acids long. V was clipped by 7 bases and J by 4 bases; unmatched bases: 10. From germline, CDR1 is MNHEY and CDR2 SVGAGI.

This clone was picked up a small number of times. The chain uses TRBV7-9 and TRBJ1-1, with 9 bases lining up with TRBD1. Germline CDR1 is SEHNR and CDR2 is FQNEAQ (reference sequence). Trimming at V came to 5 bases and at J to 1 base, leaving 11 bases not matched to a gene. The length of the CDR3 is 17 residues. The CDR3 reads CASSLPGPGQGNTEAFF. The CDR3 DNA reads TGTGCCAGCAGCCTACCCGGACCGGGACAGGGGAACACTGAAGCTTTCTTT.

The gene calls are TRBV4-2 and TRBJ2-6, with D possibly TRBD2 on 6 matching bases. In germline, CDR1 is LGHNA, CDR2 YNFKEQ. The length of the CDR3 is 16 residues. V was trimmed by 8 bases and J by 0 bases, leaving 14 bases between them. DNA of the CDR3: TGTGCCAGCTCGCCGGGACTTATCTCTGGGGCCAACGTCCTGACTTTC. Its translation is CASSPGLISGANVLTF.

This chain connects TRBV2 to TRBJ2-7, with 11 nucleotides matching TRBD2. The V gene's germline CDR1 is SNHLY and CDR2 FYNNEI. The V and J ends lost 4 bases and 0 bases, in that order; junction bases with no gene match: 2. This CDR3 spans 15 amino acids. The CDR3 is CASSVGTSGSYEQYF. As DNA, the CDR3 is TGTGCCAGCAGTGTAGGGACTAGCGGCTCCTACGAGCAGTACTTC.

The genes are TRBV2 and TRBJ2-1; 9 nucleotides agree with TRBD2. V lost 6 bases, J lost 4 bases, and 7 bases stayed unmatched. This CDR3 region has 15 residues. Per the germline V gene, CDR1 is SNHLY and CDR2 is FYNNEI. The CDR3 spells CASRATSGAYNEQFF. The CDR3 DNA reads as TGTGCCAGCAGGGCGACTAGCGGAGCTTACAATGAGCAGTTCTTC.